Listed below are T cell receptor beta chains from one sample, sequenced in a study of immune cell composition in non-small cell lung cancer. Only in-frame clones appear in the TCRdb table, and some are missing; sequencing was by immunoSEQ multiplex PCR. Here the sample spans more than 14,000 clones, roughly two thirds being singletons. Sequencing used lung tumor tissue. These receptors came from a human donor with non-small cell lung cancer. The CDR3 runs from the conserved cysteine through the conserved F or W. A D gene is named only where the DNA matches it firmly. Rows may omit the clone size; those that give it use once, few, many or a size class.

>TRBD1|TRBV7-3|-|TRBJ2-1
CASSFGQGAHNEQFF
TGTGCCAGCAGCTTTGGGCAGGGGGCACACAATGAGCAGTTCTTC
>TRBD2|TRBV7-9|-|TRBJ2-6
CASSQGLAGTGANVLTF
TGTGCCAGCAGCCAAGGACTAGCGGGTACTGGGGCCAACGTCCTGACTTTC
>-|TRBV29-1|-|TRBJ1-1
CSVLDSPVLNTEAFF
TGCAGCGTCTTAGACAGTCCCGTTTTGAACACTGAAGCTTTCTTT
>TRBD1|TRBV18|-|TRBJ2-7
CASSPRQGPYEQYF
TGTGCCAGCTCCCCCAGACAGGGTCCCTACGAGCAGTACTTC
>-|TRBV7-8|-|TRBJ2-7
CASSDYYEQYF
TGTGCCAGCAGTGACTACTACGAGCAGTACTTC
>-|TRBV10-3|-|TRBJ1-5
CAISESNDRTQPQHF
TGTGCCATCAGTGAGTCAAACGACAGGACTCAGCCCCAGCATTTT
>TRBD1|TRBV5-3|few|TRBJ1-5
CARSPGQVGNQPQHF
TGTGCCAGAAGCCCTGGACAGGTCGGCAATCAGCCCCAGCATTTT
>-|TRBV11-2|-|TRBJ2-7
CASSLGWDTNYEQYF
TGTGCCAGCAGCTTAGGTTGGGACACTAACTACGAGCAGTACTTC
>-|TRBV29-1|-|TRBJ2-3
CSARAGGTDTQYF
TGCAGCGCGAGGGCAGGGGGCACAGATACGCAGTATTTT
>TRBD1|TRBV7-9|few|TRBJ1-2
CASSWRQGGGYTF
TGTGCCAGCAGCTGGAGACAGGGTGGTGGCTACACCTTC
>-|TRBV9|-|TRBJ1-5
CASSLKGYSNQPQHF
TGTGCCAGCAGCTTAAAGGGGTATAGCAATCAGCCCCAGCATTTT
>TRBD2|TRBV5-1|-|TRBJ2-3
CASRPRTSGGDTQYF
TGCGCCAGTCGACCCAGGACTAGCGGGGGGGATACGCAGTATTTT
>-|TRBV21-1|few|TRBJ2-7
CASSTRTGSTYEQYF
TGTGCCAGCAGCACCCGGACAGGGTCCACCTACGAGCAGTACTTC
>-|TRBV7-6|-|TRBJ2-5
CASSLVSGPPLETQYF
TGTGCCAGCAGCTTAGTGAGCGGTCCCCCATTAGAGACCCAGTACTTC
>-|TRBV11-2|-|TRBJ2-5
CAGSLEPAGGTQYF
TGTGCCGGCAGCTTAGAGCCAGCGGGTGGGACCCAGTACTTC
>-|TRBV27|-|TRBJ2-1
CASSPDWYSYNEQFF
TGTGCCAGCAGTCCAGACTGGTACTCCTACAATGAGCAGTTCTTC
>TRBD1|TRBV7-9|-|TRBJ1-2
CASSLAGQGNPYGYTF
TGTGCCAGCAGCTTGGCGGGACAGGGAAACCCTTATGGCTACACCTTC
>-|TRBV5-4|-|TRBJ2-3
CASSLDRADTQYF
TGTGCCAGCAGCTTGGACAGGGCAGATACGCAGTATTTT
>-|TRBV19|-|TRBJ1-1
CASSPIHRKLNTEAFF
TGTGCCAGTAGTCCTATTCACAGGAAATTGAACACTGAAGCTTTCTTT
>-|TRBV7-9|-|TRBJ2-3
CASSLVGPDTQYF
TGTGCCAGCAGCTTAGTTGGGCCAGATACGCAGTATTTT
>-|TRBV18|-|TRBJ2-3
CASSQGPGTDTQYF
TGTGCCAGCTCTCAGGGGCCTGGTACAGATACGCAGTATTTT
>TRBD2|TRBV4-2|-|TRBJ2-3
CASSPFAGGQDTQYF
TGTGCCAGCAGCCCCTTTGCGGGGGGGCAAGATACGCAGTATTTT
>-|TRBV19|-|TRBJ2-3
CASSTTGTQYF
TGTGCCAGTAGTACGACAGGTACGCAGTATTTT
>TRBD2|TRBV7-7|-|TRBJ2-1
CASSLDSGGSGYNEQFF
TGTGCTAGCAGCTTAGATAGCGGGGGGAGCGGCTACAATGAGCAGTTCTTC
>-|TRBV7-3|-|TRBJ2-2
CASSLSSGELFF
TGTGCCAGCAGCTTATCCTCCGGGGAGCTGTTTTTT
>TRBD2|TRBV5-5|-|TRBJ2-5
CASSLGIAGIFQETQYF
TGTGCCAGCAGCTTGGGAATAGCGGGGATTTTCCAAGAGACCCAGTACTTC
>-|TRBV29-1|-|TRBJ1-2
CSVVLQGYGYTF
TGCAGCGTTGTTTTACAGGGTTACGGCTACACCTTC
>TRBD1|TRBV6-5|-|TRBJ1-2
CASSRQGNYGYTF
TGTGCCAGCAGTCGACAGGGGAACTATGGCTACACCTTC
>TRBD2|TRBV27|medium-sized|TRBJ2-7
CASSLRGLAGTYEQYF
TGTGCCAGCAGTTTACGGGGACTAGCGGGGACCTACGAGCAGTACTTC
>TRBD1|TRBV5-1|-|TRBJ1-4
CASSPTGAANEKLFF
TGCGCCAGCAGCCCGACAGGGGCGGCTAATGAAAAACTGTTTTTT
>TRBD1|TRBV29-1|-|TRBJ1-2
CSVEEDRGTALSDTF
TGCAGCGTTGAAGAAGATCGCGGGACAGCTCTTTCCGACACCTTC
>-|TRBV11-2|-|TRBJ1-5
CASSFGAGALNQPQHF
TGTGCCAGCAGCTTCGGGGCGGGGGCCCTCAATCAGCCCCAGCATTTT
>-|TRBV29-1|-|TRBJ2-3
CSVRGESTDTQYF
TGCAGCGTCCGCGGGGAGAGCACAGATACGCAGTATTTT
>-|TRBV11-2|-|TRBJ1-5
CASSSHGPQHF
TGTGCCAGCAGCTCACATGGGCCCCAGCATTTT
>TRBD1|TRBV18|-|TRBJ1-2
CASSTDRGGYTF
TGTGCCAGCTCAACGGACAGGGGTGGCTACACCTTC
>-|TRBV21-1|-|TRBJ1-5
CASSKGRGLGINQPQHF
TGTGCCAGCAGCAAGGGGAGGGGTCTCGGGATCAATCAGCCCCAGCATTTT
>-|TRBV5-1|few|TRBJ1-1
CASSLAGNTEAFF
TGCGCCAGCAGCTTGGCGGGGAACACTGAAGCTTTCTTT
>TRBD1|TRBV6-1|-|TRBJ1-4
CASSVGQGEKLFF
TGTGCCAGCAGTGTGGGACAGGGCGAAAAACTGTTTTTT
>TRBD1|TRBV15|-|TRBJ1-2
CATSREIGTALYGYTF
TGTGCCACCAGCAGAGAAATCGGGACAGCTCTCTATGGCTACACCTTC
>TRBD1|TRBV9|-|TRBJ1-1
CASSSRRGGTGATNTEAFF
TGTGCCAGCAGCTCACGTAGGGGTGGGACAGGCGCCACGAACACTGAAGCTTTCTTT
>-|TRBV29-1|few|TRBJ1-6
CSVGAGNNSPLHF
TGCAGCGTTGGAGCGGGGAATAATTCACCCCTCCACTTT
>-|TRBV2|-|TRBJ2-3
CASSDGDTQYF
TGTGCCAGCAGTGACGGGGATACGCAGTATTTT
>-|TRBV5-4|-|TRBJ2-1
CASSIRDSLEPTEQFF
TGTGCCAGCAGCATACGGGACTCCCTTGAGCCTACTGAGCAGTTCTTC
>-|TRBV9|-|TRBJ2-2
CASSVRSRADTGELFF
TGTGCCAGCAGCGTACGGTCGCGGGCGGACACCGGGGAGCTGTTTTTT
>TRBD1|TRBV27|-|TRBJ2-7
CASSPWTGRQIYEQYF
TGTGCCAGCAGTCCATGGACAGGGAGGCAGATCTACGAGCAGTACTTC
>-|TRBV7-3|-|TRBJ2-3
CASSFRGTDTQYF
TGTGCCAGCAGCTTTAGGGGGACAGATACGCAGTATTTT
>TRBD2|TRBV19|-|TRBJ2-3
CASSMDGGGPDTQYF
TGTGCCAGTAGTATGGACGGGGGGGGCCCAGATACGCAGTATTTT
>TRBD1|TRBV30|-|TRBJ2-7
CAWSGGTGTYEQYF
TGTGCCTGGAGTGGTGGGACAGGAACCTACGAGCAGTACTTC
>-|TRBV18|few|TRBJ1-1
CASSPRDKPEAFF
TGTGCCAGCTCACCAAGGGACAAGCCTGAAGCTTTCTTT
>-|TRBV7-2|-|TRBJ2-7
CASSIWTASYEQYF
TGTGCCAGCAGCATTTGGACAGCTTCCTACGAGCAGTACTTC
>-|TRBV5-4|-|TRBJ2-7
CASSLVDRYYEQYF
TGTGCCAGCAGCTTGGTGGACAGATACTACGAGCAGTACTTC
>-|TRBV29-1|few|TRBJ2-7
CSVKQGRAYEQYF
TGCAGCGTGAAACAGGGCAGGGCCTACGAGCAGTACTTC
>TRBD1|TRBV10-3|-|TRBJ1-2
CAISESKTGGIGYTF
TGTGCCATCAGTGAGTCGAAGACAGGGGGGATAGGCTACACCTTC
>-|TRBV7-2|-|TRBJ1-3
CASSFQGGSSGNTIYF
TGTGCCAGCAGCTTTCAAGGGGGTTCCTCTGGAAACACCATATATTTT
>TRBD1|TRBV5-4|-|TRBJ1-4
CASSGDRGYGGEKLFF
TGTGCCAGCAGCGGGGACAGGGGGTATGGAGGTGAAAAACTGTTTTTT
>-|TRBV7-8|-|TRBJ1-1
CASSLVGGAGNEAFF
TGTGCCAGCAGCTTAGTAGGGGGGGCGGGGAATGAAGCTTTCTTT
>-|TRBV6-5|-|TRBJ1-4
CASSYTGSTNEKLFF
TGTGCCAGCAGTTATACAGGGTCAACTAATGAAAAACTGTTTTTT
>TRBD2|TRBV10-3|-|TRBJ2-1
CAISDGQGRGGVNEQFF
TGTGCCATCAGTGACGGTCAAGGGCGGGGGGGCGTCAATGAGCAGTTCTTC
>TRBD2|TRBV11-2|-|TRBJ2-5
CASSLDRTGGLQETQYF
TGTGCCAGCAGCTTAGATCGAACGGGGGGGCTCCAAGAGACCCAGTACTTC
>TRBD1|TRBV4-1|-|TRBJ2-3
CASSQAETGSGTDTQYF
TGCGCCAGCAGCCAAGCCGAGACAGGGAGTGGGACAGATACGCAGTATTTT